The clone carrying this T cell receptor (beta chain) came up a few times. Its antigen is unidentified. 5'RACE primed from the constant segment yielded TCR alpha and TCR beta cDNA libraries bearing sample barcodes and UMIs. Via MiXCR, TCRdb re-called the 5' RACE reads, giving one row per CDR3 protein. The sample includes some 210,000 distinct CDR3 sequences, 10% to 13% of them seen just once. Trimming cost V 4 bases and J 5 bases, with 12 bases left between them. Germline V CDR1 and CDR2: LGHNA, YNFKEQ. This CDR3 is 14 amino acids long. The data stem from a study of T-cell memory formation after mild COVID-19. Study context: Clustering of TCRs was largely donor specific.

Study-wide results and caveats: A balance of CD4 and CD8 characterized clones contracting day 15 to 85, whereas later expanders leaned CD4+. Pre-infection memory carried some responding clones, suggesting that cross-reactive memory joined.

What was sequenced was PBMCs or a T cell subset sorted from them (not recorded which). The source of this sequence is a man between 18 and 29 years old who had mild COVID-19 (a few samples of this study predate the infection). Cell type and time point are not known. The chain recombines TRBV4-2 with TRBJ2-1; D not certain. The CDR3, as DNA: TGTGCCAGCAGCCTTTCCTGGACGAACAATGAGCAGTTCTTC. This sequence encodes CASSLSWTNNEQFF.